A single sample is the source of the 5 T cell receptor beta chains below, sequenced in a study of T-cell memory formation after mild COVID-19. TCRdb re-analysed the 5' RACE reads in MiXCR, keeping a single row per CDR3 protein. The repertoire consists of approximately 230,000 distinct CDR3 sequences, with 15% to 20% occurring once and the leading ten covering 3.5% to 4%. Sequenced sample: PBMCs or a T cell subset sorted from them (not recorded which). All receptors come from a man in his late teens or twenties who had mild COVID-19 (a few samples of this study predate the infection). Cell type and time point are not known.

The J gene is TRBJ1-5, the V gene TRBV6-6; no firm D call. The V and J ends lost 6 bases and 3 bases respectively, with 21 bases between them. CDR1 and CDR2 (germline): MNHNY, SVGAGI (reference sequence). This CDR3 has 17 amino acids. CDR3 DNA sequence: TGTGCCAGCAGGGAGGTGCGTCGCGATACCTACAATCAGCCCCAGCATTTT. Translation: CASREVRRDTYNQPQHF.

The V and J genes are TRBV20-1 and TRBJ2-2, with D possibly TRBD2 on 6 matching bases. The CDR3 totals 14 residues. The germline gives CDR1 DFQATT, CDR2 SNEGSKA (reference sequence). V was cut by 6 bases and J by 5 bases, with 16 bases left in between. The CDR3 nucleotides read TGCAGTGCACCTCCGGGACTTTCAACCGGGGAGCTGTTTTTT. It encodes CSAPPGLSTGELFF.

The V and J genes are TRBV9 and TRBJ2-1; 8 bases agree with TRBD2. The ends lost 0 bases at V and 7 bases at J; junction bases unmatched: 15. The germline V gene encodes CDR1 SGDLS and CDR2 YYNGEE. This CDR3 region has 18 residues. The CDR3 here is CASSVASTAGGSMNEQFF. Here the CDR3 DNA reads TGTGCCAGCAGCGTAGCAAGCACGGCGGGGGGTTCGATGAATGAGCAGTTCTTC.

CDR3 sequence: CATLDRKNEQFF. CDR3 nucleotides: TGTGCCACCTTGGACAGAAAAAATGAGCAGTTCTTC. This chain uses TRBV24-1 with TRBJ2-1; weak D call: TRBD1 (6 bases). The CDR3 is made up of 12 amino acids. CDR1 KGHDR and CDR2 SFDVKD come from the germline V gene. The V end was cut by 9 bases, the J end by 7 bases, with 12 bases between.

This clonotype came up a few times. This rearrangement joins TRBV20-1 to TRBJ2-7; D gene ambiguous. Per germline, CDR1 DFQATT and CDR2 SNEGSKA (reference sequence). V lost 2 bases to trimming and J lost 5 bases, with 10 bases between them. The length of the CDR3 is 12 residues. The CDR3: CSARLDFHEQYF. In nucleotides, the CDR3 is TGCAGTGCTAGACTCGACTTCCACGAGCAGTACTTC.